The 12 T cell receptor beta chains reported below all come from one sample, sequenced in a study of T cells in Graves' hyperthyroidism and ophthalmopathy. TCR beta CDR3 regions were amplified from RNA transcripts. A first-round RT-PCR of the TCR CDR3 used the HTBI primer set. Via MiXCR, TCRdb re-called the multiplex PCR reads, giving one row per CDR3 protein. The sample holds around 690,000 distinct CDR3 sequences; around 15% are singletons and the top ten take around a sixth. Sequenced material: blood. These receptors were taken from a man aged 50-60 years with Graves' hyperthyroidism.

V and J are TRBV27 and TRBJ1-1; D is undetermined. Trimming removed 6 bases from V and 4 bases from J, with 9 bases in between. Germline CDR1 MNHEY, CDR2 SMNVEV (reference sequence). The CDR3 runs 12 residues. CDR3 loop: CASRLVLTEAFF. CDR3 nucleotides: TGTGCCAGCAGACTCGTACTCACTGAAGCTTTCTTT.

This clonotype was detected only a few times. J is TRBJ1-2 and V is TRBV19; 7 bases agree with TRBD1. Germline V gene lookup returns CDR1 LNHDA and CDR2 SQIVND (reference sequence). Germline trimming cut 6 bases from V and 13 bases from J; bases unmatched to any gene: 14. The CDR3 is made up of 13 amino acids. This CDR3 is CASRYRDSGLSTF. The CDR3 DNA reads TGTGCCAGTAGATACCGGGACAGCGGGCTTTCCACCTTC.

The rearrangement joins TRBV5-8 to TRBJ2-7; D gene unclear. The CDR3 is 12 residues long. Germline CDR1 is SGHTS and CDR2 is YDEGEE. The V and J ends lost 4 bases and 6 bases respectively, with 11 bases between them. CDR3 in amino acids: CASSTLRVEQYF. The CDR3 DNA reads as TGTGCCAGCAGCACTCTTAGAGTCGAGCAGTACTTC.

This clonotype was picked up many times. The gene calls are TRBV25-1 and TRBJ1-6; D is ambiguous. The V and J ends lost 0 bases and 9 bases respectively, with 9 bases between them. Germline CDR1 MGHDK, CDR2 SYGVNS. This CDR3 region has 14 residues. For the CDR3, the DNA is TGTGCCAGCAGTGAATATATCGGGCGTTCACCCCTCCACTTT. As protein: CASSEYIGRSPLHF.

The chain recombines TRBV27 with TRBJ1-1; maybe TRBD1 (6 bases). The V gene lost 5 bases and the J gene lost 6 bases, with 13 bases spanning the gap. Germline CDR1 and CDR2: MNHEY and SMNVEV (reference sequence). The CDR3 sequence is 13 residues long. The CDR3 bases are TGTGCCAGCAGTCGAAACAGGGCCGCTGAAGCTTTCTTT. This gives the protein CASSRNRAAEAFF.

The V and J genes are TRBV6-1 and TRBJ1-1; 8 bases are shared with TRBD1. With 10 bases clipped from V and 2 bases from J, the junction kept 9 bases outside the gene matches. This CDR3 is built from 14 residues. The germline CDR1 and CDR2 sequences are MNHNS and SASEGT. The CDR3 region is CATAKGQANTEAFF. The CDR3 region has the DNA TGTGCCACCGCCAAGGGACAGGCCAACACTGAAGCTTTCTTT.

This clonotype was observed a few times. This chain connects TRBV7-9 to TRBJ2-7; D might be TRBD1 or TRBD2, each matching 7 bases. The CDR3 has 16 amino acids. Germline CDR1 SEHNR, CDR2 FQNEAQ (reference sequence). The V end was cut by 1 base, the J end by 3 bases, with 16 bases between. As DNA, the CDR3 is TGTGCCAGCAGCTTAGAGGGGGCGGGAGCACTCTACGAGCAGTACTTC. Translated: CASSLEGAGALYEQYF.

This clonotype was counted only a few times. The V gene is TRBV5-1, the J gene TRBJ2-5; maybe TRBD2 (5 bases). Germline CDR1 and CDR2: SGHRS and YFSETQ. The CDR3 runs 14 residues. V gave up 0 bases and J gave up 5 bases, with 11 bases separating them. As DNA, the CDR3 is TGCGCCAGCAGCTTGGCGCTAGCTTTGGAGACCCAGTACTTC. It specifies CASSLALALETQYF.

There are many counts of this clonotype. The chain recombines TRBV5-1 with TRBJ1-2; D is unresolved. CDR3 size: 16 residues. The V gene lost 0 bases and the J gene lost 3 bases, with 15 bases spanning the gap. Germline V gene data show CDR1 as SGHRS and CDR2 as YFSETQ. The CDR3 nucleotides are TGCGCCAGCAGCTTGGGGTTTCCAGGTCTAGACTATGGCTACACCTTC. Translation gives CASSLGFPGLDYGYTF.

This clonotype was seen many times. The rearrangement joins TRBV12-3 or TRBV12-4 to TRBJ2-3; 7 bases agree with TRBD2. The junction had 3 bases not matched to a gene; V was cut back by 6 bases and J by 6 bases. This CDR3 has 12 amino acids. This CDR3 reads CASRAGADTQYF. CDR3 coding DNA: TGTGCCAGCAGGGCGGGAGCGGATACGCAGTATTTT.

This clonotype was detected a few times. An end of the junction differs from the germline gene, which may be a read error. This chain connects TRBV7-3 to TRBJ2-7; 10 bases are shared with TRBD2. Germline CDR1 and CDR2: SGHTA and FQGTGA. The length of the CDR3 is 15 residues. CDR3 amino acids: CASSLGLAGAYGQYF. The CDR3 DNA reads TGTGCCAGCAGCTTAGGCCTAGCGGGAGCGTACGGGCAGTACTTC.

This chain uses TRBV3-1 with TRBJ2-3; D gene ambiguous. This CDR3 has 14 amino acids. Germline CDR1 LGHDT, CDR2 YNNKEL (reference sequence). The germline V and J ends were trimmed by 4 bases and 2 bases, with 10 bases remaining between them. Here the CDR3 reads CASSRRHTTDTQYF. CDR3 DNA sequence: TGTGCCAGCAGCCGCCGACATACCACAGATACGCAGTATTTT.